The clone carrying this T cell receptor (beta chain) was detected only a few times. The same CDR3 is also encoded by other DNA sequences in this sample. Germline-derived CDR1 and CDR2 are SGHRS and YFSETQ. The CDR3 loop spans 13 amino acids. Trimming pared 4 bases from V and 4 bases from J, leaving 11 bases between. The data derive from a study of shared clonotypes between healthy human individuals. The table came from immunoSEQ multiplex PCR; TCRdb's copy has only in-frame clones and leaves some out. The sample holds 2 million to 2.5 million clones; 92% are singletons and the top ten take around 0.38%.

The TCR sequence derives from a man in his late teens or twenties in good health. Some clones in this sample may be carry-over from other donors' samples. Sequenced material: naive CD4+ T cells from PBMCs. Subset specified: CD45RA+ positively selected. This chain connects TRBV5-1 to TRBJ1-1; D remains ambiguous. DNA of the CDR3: TGCGCCAGCAGCCAAACGGGTGGCACTGAAGCTTTCTTT. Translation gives CASSQTGGTEAFF.